Each of the 17 T cell receptor beta chains below was sequenced from the same sample in a study of T cell changes during pregnancy in multiple sclerosis. Repertoires were generated with immunoSEQ multiplex PCR, while TCRdb's copy carries only in-frame clones and drops some. The table lists 85,000 to 100,000 clones, 85% to 95% of them singletons. Specimen: peripheral blood, collected in the first trimester of pregnancy. All receptors derive from a female donor with multiple sclerosis, enrolled in a pregnancy study.

The chain has TRBV28 and TRBJ1-5; tentative D call: TRBD1 (6 bases). Germline lookup yields CDR1 MDHEN and CDR2 SYDVKM. The V and J ends lost 5 bases and 5 bases respectively, with 19 bases between them. The CDR3 spans 16 residues. In nucleotides, the CDR3 is TGTGCCAGCAGTCTTACAGGGATCCTTCAGGATCAGCCCCAGCATTTT. Translating gives CASSLTGILQDQPQHF.

This clone appeared a few times. CDR3 nucleotide sequence: TGTGCCAGCACAATCAGGGAGACCCAGTACTTC. This gives the protein CASTIRETQYF. The chain has TRBV2 and TRBJ2-5; D gene uncertain. V lost 7 bases and J lost 5, with 8 bases in between. The CDR3 covers 11 residues. Germline assignment: CDR1 SNHLY and CDR2 FYNNEI.

The V and J genes are TRBV14 and TRBJ1-5; TRBD1 might be the D (5 bases). Germline V lookup: CDR1 SGHDN, CDR2 FVKESK. Trimming removed 5 bases at V and 7 bases at J, with 15 bases between. The CDR3 runs 14 residues. CDR3 nucleotide sequence: TGTGCCAGCAGCATCGGGGGGTTAGGGCAGCCCCAGCATTTT. It yields the protein CASSIGGLGQPQHF.

The CDR3 spells CASSSSGRSYEQYF. The CDR3 DNA reads TGTGCCAGCAGTTCTAGCGGGAGAAGTTACGAGCAGTACTTC. The rearrangement uses TRBV27 and TRBJ2-7; 10 bases align to TRBD2. V lost 4 bases and J lost 4; bases outside the gene matches: 4. Germline assignment: CDR1 MNHEY and CDR2 SMNVEV (reference sequence). The CDR3 loop spans 14 amino acids.

This sequence joins TRBV25-1 and TRBJ1-1; the D gene is possibly TRBD1 (5 bases). Trimming pared 4 bases from V and 5 bases from J, leaving 20 bases between. Germline loops: CDR1 MGHDK, CDR2 SYGVNS. This CDR3 contains 16 residues. CDR3 region: CASSAPLMTEKTEAFF. In DNA, the CDR3 is TGTGCCAGCAGTGCCCCCCTCATGACAGAGAAGACTGAAGCTTTCTTT.

The V and J genes are TRBV7-9 and TRBJ1-4, with a possible D match to TRBD1 (5 bases). Trimming took 5 bases from V and 2 from J, leaving 15 bases between them. The germline CDR1 and CDR2 sequences are SEHNR and FQNEAQ (reference sequence). This CDR3 comprises 16 residues. The CDR3: CASSPSQGGTNEKLFF. In DNA form, the CDR3 reads TGTGCCAGCAGCCCAAGCCAGGGTGGGACTAATGAAAAACTGTTTTTT.

The V gene is TRBV7-9, the J gene TRBJ1-1; weak D call: TRBD1 (5 bases). The germline CDR1 and CDR2 sequences are SEHNR and FQNEAQ (reference sequence). V gave up 5 bases and J gave up 5 bases, with 18 bases separating them. The CDR3 loop spans 15 amino acids. DNA for the CDR3: TGTGCCAGCAGCCCCGCCTGGGCGGGGGAGACTGAAGCTTTCTTT. It specifies CASSPAWAGETEAFF.

This chain connects TRBV27 to TRBJ2-3; 9 nucleotides align to TRBD1. The CDR3 contains 15 residues. The ends lost 5 bases at V and 4 bases at J; junction bases unmatched: 7. CDR1 is MNHEY and CDR2 is SMNVEV in the germline V gene (reference sequence). CDR3 nucleotide sequence: TGTGCCAGCAGTCCTAGCACAGGGGGCGCAGATACGCAGTATTTT. Amino acid sequence: CASSPSTGGADTQYF.

The chain employs TRBV28 and TRBJ2-7; possibly TRBD1 for D (6 bases). V lost 6 bases and J lost 7, with 16 bases in between. Germline CDR1 and CDR2: MDHEN and SYDVKM. The CDR3 loop spans 13 amino acids. This chain's CDR3 is CASSPGQSPEQYF. CDR3 sequence (DNA): TGTGCCAGCAGCCCTGGACAGTCACCGGAGCAGTACTTC.

CDR3 amino acids: CAASLGGKSYGYTF. CDR3 nucleotides: TGTGCCGCCTCCCTAGGGGGAAAAAGCTATGGCTACACCTTC. This sequence joins TRBV30 and TRBJ1-2; a weak D match, TRBD1 (6 bases). CDR3 length equals 14 residues. V was clipped by 8 bases and J by 4 bases, with 20 bases between them. Per germline, CDR1 GTSNPN and CDR2 SVGIG (reference sequence).

V usage is TRBV29-1 and J usage is TRBJ1-2, with TRBD1 matching 7 bases. The length of the CDR3 is 14 residues. With 4 bases clipped from V and 3 bases from J, the junction kept 8 bases outside the gene matches. The germline V gene encodes CDR1 SQVTM and CDR2 ANQGSEA. In nucleotides, the CDR3 is TGCAGCGTTGCAAATGGACAGGACGACTATGGCTACACCTTC. Protein sequence: CSVANGQDDYGYTF.

The V and J genes are TRBV29-1 and TRBJ2-5; 10 bases agree with TRBD1. Germline CDR1 is SQVTM and CDR2 is ANQGSEA. The CDR3 is made up of 13 amino acids. With 4 bases clipped from V and 4 bases from J, the junction kept 3 bases outside the gene matches. This chain's CDR3 is CSVVRDRGETQYF. The CDR3 region has the DNA TGCAGCGTTGTCCGGGACAGGGGAGAGACCCAGTACTTC.

The J gene is TRBJ1-3, the V gene TRBV6-1; TRBD1 is a possible D gene (5 bases). Trimming stripped 7 bases from V and 2 bases from J, with 12 bases between. The V gene's germline CDR1 is MNHNS and CDR2 SASEGT. The CDR3 contains 14 residues. This CDR3 is CASIRQTAGNTIYF. The CDR3 coding sequence is TGTGCCAGCATTAGACAGACCGCTGGAAACACCATATATTTT.

This chain links TRBV19 with TRBJ2-7; tentatively, D is TRBD1 (6 bases). The CDR3 is 14 residues long. Germline-derived CDR1 and CDR2 are LNHDA and SQIVND (reference sequence). Trimming cost V 3 bases and J 2 bases, with 11 bases left between them. The CDR3 reads CASSMGTPTYEQYF. The CDR3 coding sequence is TGTGCCAGTAGTATGGGGACACCTACCTACGAGCAGTACTTC.

V is TRBV28 and J is TRBJ2-1; 11 bases align to TRBD2. The germline V gene encodes CDR1 MDHEN and CDR2 SYDVKM. The CDR3 is made up of 16 amino acids. The V segment lost 3 bases and the J segment 4 bases; nucleotides outside the gene matches: 5. The CDR3 spells CASSFGGLAEYNEQFF. Here the CDR3 DNA reads TGTGCCAGCAGTTTCGGGGGACTAGCGGAGTACAATGAGCAGTTCTTC.

The chain carries TRBV30 and TRBJ2-7; 8 nucleotides match TRBD1. The CDR3 loop spans 13 amino acids. The V and J ends lost 0 bases and 7 bases, in that order; junction bases with no gene match: 5. The germline V gene has CDR1 GTSNPN and CDR2 SVGIG (reference sequence). This chain's CDR3 is CAWSVPGTGEQYF. In DNA, the CDR3 is TGTGCCTGGAGTGTACCAGGGACAGGAGAGCAGTACTTC.

The chain is built from TRBV27 and TRBJ2-7; TRBD2 is a possible D gene (6 bases). Germline CDR1 is MNHEY and CDR2 is SMNVEV (reference sequence). The CDR3 covers 18 residues. Trimming removed 6 bases at V and 0 bases at J, with 24 bases between. DNA for the CDR3: TGTGCCAGCAGCCTACCGGGACTGGAAACTTTTAACTCCTACGAGCAGTACTTC. Protein: CASSLPGLETFNSYEQYF.